Listed below are T cell receptor beta chains from one sample, sequenced in a study of blood T cell repertoires in COVID-19. The method was immunoSEQ multiplex PCR; TCRdb's version includes in-frame clones alone and lacks a portion of them. The sample carries roughly 100,000 clones, 80% to 85% recorded once. The sequencing input was peripheral blood. The receptors derive from a man older than 75 with acute or convalescent COVID-19. Each CDR3 is given with its conserved first and last residue. A D gene is named only where the DNA matches it firmly. Where a row states a size, it is once, few, many or the class of an expanded clone; other rows omit it.

J gene: TRBJ2-2
V gene: TRBV5-1
D gene: NA
clone size: NA
CDR3 protein: CASSLIEGNTGELFF
CDR3 DNA: TGCGCCAGCAGCTTAATAGAGGGGAACACCGGGGAGCTGTTTTTT

J gene: TRBJ2-1
V gene: TRBV2
D gene: NA
clone size: NA
CDR3 protein: CASSVTEVNEQFF
CDR3 DNA: TGTGCCAGCAGTGTGACAGAGGTCAATGAGCAGTTCTTC

J gene: TRBJ2-1
V gene: TRBV2
D gene: TRBD2
clone size: NA
CDR3 protein: CASSAQGLVNNEQFF
CDR3 DNA: TGTGCCAGCAGTGCCCAGGGACTAGTTAACAATGAGCAGTTCTTC

J gene: TRBJ2-3
V gene: TRBV7-2
D gene: NA
clone size: NA
CDR3 protein: CASSSFTDTQYF
CDR3 DNA: TGTGCCAGCAGCTCGTTCACAGATACGCAGTATTTT

J gene: TRBJ1-1
V gene: TRBV13
D gene: TRBD1
clone size: NA
CDR3 protein: CASSFKGQLNTEAFF
CDR3 DNA: TGTGCCAGCAGCTTTAAGGGACAGTTGAACACTGAAGCTTTCTTT

J gene: TRBJ2-1
V gene: TRBV5-4
D gene: NA
clone size: once
CDR3 protein: CASSQGGGGLNEQFF
CDR3 DNA: TGTGCCAGCAGCCAGGGGGGAGGAGGACTCAATGAGCAGTTCTTC

J gene: TRBJ2-1
V gene: TRBV19
D gene: TRBD1
clone size: few
CDR3 protein: CASSMRVGTGRDNEQFF
CDR3 DNA: TGTGCCAGTAGTATGAGAGTGGGGACAGGGAGGGACAATGAGCAGTTCTTC

J gene: TRBJ1-5
V gene: TRBV19
D gene: NA
clone size: NA
CDR3 protein: CASSIVRFSNQPQHF
CDR3 DNA: TGTGCCAGTAGTATAGTTCGGTTTAGCAATCAGCCCCAGCATTTT

J gene: TRBJ2-7
V gene: TRBV7-2
D gene: NA
clone size: NA
CDR3 protein: CASSRLGYYEQYF
CDR3 DNA: TGTGCCAGCAGCCGACTAGGGTACTACGAGCAGTACTTC

J gene: TRBJ1-1
V gene: TRBV27
D gene: TRBD1
clone size: NA
CDR3 protein: CASSLVGTGTMNTEAFF
CDR3 DNA: TGTGCCAGCAGTTTAGTGGGGACAGGTACCATGAACACTGAAGCTTTCTTT

J gene: TRBJ2-5
V gene: TRBV28
D gene: NA
clone size: few
CDR3 protein: CASSLPDRMRETQYF
CDR3 DNA: TGTGCCAGCAGTCTTCCCGACAGGATGAGAGAGACCCAGTACTTC